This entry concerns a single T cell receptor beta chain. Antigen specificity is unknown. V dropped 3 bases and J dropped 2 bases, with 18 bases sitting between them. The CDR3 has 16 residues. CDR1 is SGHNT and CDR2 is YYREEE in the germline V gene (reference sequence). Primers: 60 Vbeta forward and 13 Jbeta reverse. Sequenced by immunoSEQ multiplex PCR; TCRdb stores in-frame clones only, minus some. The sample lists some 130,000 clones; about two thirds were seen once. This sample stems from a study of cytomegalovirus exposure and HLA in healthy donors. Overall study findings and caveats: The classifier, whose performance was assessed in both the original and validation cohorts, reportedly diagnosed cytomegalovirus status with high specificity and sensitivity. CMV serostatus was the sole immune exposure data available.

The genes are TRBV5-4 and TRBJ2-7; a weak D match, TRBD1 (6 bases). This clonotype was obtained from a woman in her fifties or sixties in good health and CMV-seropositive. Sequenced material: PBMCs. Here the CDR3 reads CASSYGTRQGPYEQYF. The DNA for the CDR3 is TGTGCCAGCAGCTATGGGACCAGGCAGGGGCCCTACGAGCAGTACTTC.